This record concerns one T cell receptor (beta chain) sequence. The antigen remains undetermined. Breast cancer patients provided tissue from their axillary draining lymph nodes. The record originates from a study of breast tumors, draining lymph nodes, adjacent tissues. TCRdb re-called the multiplex PCR reads with MiXCR, one entry per CDR3 protein. The table shows 200,000 to 250,000 distinct CDR3 sequences, with less than 35% occurring only once. The CDR3 contains 15 residues. In germline, CDR1 is DFQATT, CDR2 SNEGSKA (reference sequence). V lost 2 bases to trimming and J lost 2 bases; unmatched junction nucleotides: 4. Overall study results and limits: Tumor T cell lymph node origin was a supported hypothesis, not proven. Tumors had less TCR diversity than lymph nodes, more than nontumor tissue. Most tumor T cells seemingly derive from lymph node, then expand in tumor. Tumor and nontumor repertoires were significantly more similar in luminal-like than in basal-like breast cancer.

The chain combines TRBV20-1 with TRBJ1-4; 8 bases are a match to TRBD1. This receptor was taken from a female donor with breast cancer. Some clones in this sample may be carry-over from other donors' samples. Sample: axillary lymph node tissue. This CDR3 is CSARQGARTNEKLFF. Here the CDR3 DNA reads TGCAGTGCTAGACAGGGGGCGCGTACTAATGAAAAACTGTTTTTT.